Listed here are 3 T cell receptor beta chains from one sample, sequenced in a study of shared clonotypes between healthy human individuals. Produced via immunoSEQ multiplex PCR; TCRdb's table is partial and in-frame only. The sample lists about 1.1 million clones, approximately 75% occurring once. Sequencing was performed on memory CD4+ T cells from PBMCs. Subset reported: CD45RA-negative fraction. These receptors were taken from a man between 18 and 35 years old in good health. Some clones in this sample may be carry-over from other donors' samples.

The CDR3 protein is CASSQKGAPNGRAYEQYF. The DNA for the CDR3 is TGTGCCAGCAGCCAAAAAGGGGCCCCCAACGGGAGGGCGTACGAGCAGTACTTC. The chain links TRBV4-2 to TRBJ2-7, with 8 positions matching TRBD2. V lost 2 bases and J lost 4; bases outside the gene matches: 16. The CDR3 has 18 residues. Germline values: CDR1 LGHNA, CDR2 YNFKEQ.

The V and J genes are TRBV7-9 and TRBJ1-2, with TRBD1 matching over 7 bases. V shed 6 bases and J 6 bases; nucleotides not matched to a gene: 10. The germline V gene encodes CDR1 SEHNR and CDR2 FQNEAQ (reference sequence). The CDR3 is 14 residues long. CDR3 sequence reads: CASRHIQGRDGYTF. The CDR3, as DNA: TGTGCCAGCAGACACATACAGGGGCGCGATGGCTACACCTTC.

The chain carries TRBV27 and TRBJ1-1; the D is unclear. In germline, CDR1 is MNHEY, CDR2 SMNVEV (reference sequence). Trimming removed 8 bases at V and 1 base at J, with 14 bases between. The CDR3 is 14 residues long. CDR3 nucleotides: TGTGCCAGCCGTGGAGTGGGAGAGAACACTGAAGCTTTCTTT. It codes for CASRGVGENTEAFF.